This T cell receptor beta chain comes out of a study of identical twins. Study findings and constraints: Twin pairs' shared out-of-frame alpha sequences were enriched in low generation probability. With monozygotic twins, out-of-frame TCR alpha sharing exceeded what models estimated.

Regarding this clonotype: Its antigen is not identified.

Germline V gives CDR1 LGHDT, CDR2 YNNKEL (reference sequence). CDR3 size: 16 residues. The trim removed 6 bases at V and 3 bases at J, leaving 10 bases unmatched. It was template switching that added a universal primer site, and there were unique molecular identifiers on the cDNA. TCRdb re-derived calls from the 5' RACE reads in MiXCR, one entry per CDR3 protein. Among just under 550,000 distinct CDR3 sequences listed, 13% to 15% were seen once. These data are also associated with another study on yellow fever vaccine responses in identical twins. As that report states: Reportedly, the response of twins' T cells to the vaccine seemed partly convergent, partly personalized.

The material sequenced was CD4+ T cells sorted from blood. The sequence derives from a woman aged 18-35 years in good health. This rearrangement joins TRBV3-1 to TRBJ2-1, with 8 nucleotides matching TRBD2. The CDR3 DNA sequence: TGTGCCAGCAGTCGACCCGGGGCGGGGGGCTACAATGAGCAGTTCTTC. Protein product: CASSRPGAGGYNEQFF.